This TCR beta chain was documented in a study of blood T cell repertoires in COVID-19. About the study: Nucleic acid was either cDNA or gDNA, and it came from T cells, B-cell-depleted T cells, or PBMCs.

This CDR3 contains 13 residues. The V and J ends lost 2 bases and 3 bases respectively, with 9 bases between them. The V gene's germline CDR1 is SQVTM and CDR2 ANQGSEA. Original analysis: Amplification from reference gene primers served as the basis for estimated nucleated cell counts. Generated by immunoSEQ multiplex PCR, the TCRdb table keeps only in-frame clones and is missing some. The V and J calls and clone size were taken over from that table, and D and trimming were inferred from the DNA. The sample lists 100,000 to 150,000 clones; about 80% were seen once. This TCR came from a woman aged 45-59 years with acute or convalescent COVID-19. The chain recombines TRBV29-1 with TRBJ2-3, with a possible D match to TRBD2 (6 bases). The sample taken for sequencing was peripheral blood. Written as DNA, the CDR3 is TGCAGCGTTGAAAGGGACTTTACAGATACGCAGTATTTT. Translation gives CSVERDFTDTQYF.